A selection of T cell receptor beta chains follows, all from one sample in a study of blood T cell repertoires in COVID-19. The data were produced by immunoSEQ multiplex PCR, yet TCRdb's version contains in-frame clones alone and is incomplete. The sample shows 55,000 to 90,000 clones, more than 75% of them seen only once. The source material was peripheral blood. The source is a human donor in a cohort sampled during active COVID-19. Both conserved end residues are part of each CDR3. The D gene is left open where the match is weak. Clone size appears in some rows only: once, few, many, or a class for an expanded clone.

d_call: TRBD2; v_call: TRBV11-2; clone_size: .; j_call: TRBJ2-7; cdr3_aa: CASSFRGRALVDEQYF; cdr3_nt: TGTGCCAGCAGCTTTCGCGGGAGGGCACTCGTCGACGAGCAGTACTTC
d_call: TRBD2; v_call: TRBV19; clone_size: .; j_call: TRBJ2-7; cdr3_aa: CASAVMGLDNYEQYF; cdr3_nt: TGTGCCAGTGCAGTAATGGGACTAGATAACTACGAGCAGTACTTC
d_call: .; v_call: TRBV13; clone_size: .; j_call: TRBJ2-1; cdr3_aa: CASSATGGKREGRNEQFF; cdr3_nt: TGTGCCAGCAGCGCGACAGGGGGCAAGCGGGAGGGTCGAAATGAGCAGTTCTTC
d_call: TRBD1; v_call: TRBV19; clone_size: .; j_call: TRBJ1-2; cdr3_aa: CASSIEAGQGSNYGYTF; cdr3_nt: TGTGCCAGTAGTATCGAAGCGGGACAGGGGTCTAACTATGGCTACACCTTC
d_call: TRBD1; v_call: TRBV9; clone_size: .; j_call: TRBJ1-6; cdr3_aa: CASSDQGTGLSPLHF; cdr3_nt: TGTGCCAGCAGCGATCAAGGGACAGGGCTTTCACCCCTCCACTTT
d_call: .; v_call: TRBV4-1; clone_size: .; j_call: TRBJ2-3; cdr3_aa: CASSQVAGWIDTQYF; cdr3_nt: TGCGCCAGCAGCCAAGTGGCGGGATGGATAGATACGCAGTATTTT
d_call: .; v_call: TRBV29-1; clone_size: once; j_call: TRBJ2-5; cdr3_aa: CSVVRAEGETQYF; cdr3_nt: TGCAGCGTTGTTCGGGCTGAGGGAGAGACCCAGTACTTC
d_call: .; v_call: TRBV6-1; clone_size: .; j_call: TRBJ1-2; cdr3_aa: CASSEAFRGAYTF; cdr3_nt: TGTGCCAGCAGTGAAGCCTTCAGGGGAGCCTACACCTTC
d_call: .; v_call: TRBV11-2; clone_size: .; j_call: TRBJ1-1; cdr3_aa: CASSPGGRDMNTEAFF; cdr3_nt: TGTGCCAGCAGCCCGGGGGGGAGAGATATGAACACTGAAGCTTTCTTT
d_call: .; v_call: TRBV2; clone_size: .; j_call: TRBJ1-3; cdr3_aa: CASSGANSGNTIYF; cdr3_nt: TGTGCCAGCAGTGGGGCTAACTCTGGAAACACCATATATTTT
d_call: TRBD1; v_call: TRBV28; clone_size: .; j_call: TRBJ1-5; cdr3_aa: CASSVGTGHQPQHF; cdr3_nt: TGTGCCAGCAGCGTCGGGACAGGGCATCAGCCCCAGCATTTT
d_call: .; v_call: TRBV6-5; clone_size: .; j_call: TRBJ1-5; cdr3_aa: CASRSSGDDQPQHF; cdr3_nt: TGTGCCAGCAGATCTTCAGGGGACGATCAGCCCCAGCATTTT
d_call: .; v_call: TRBV7-7; clone_size: .; j_call: TRBJ1-3; cdr3_aa: CASSSGSHSGNTIYF; cdr3_nt: TGTGCTAGCAGTTCAGGGTCCCACTCTGGAAACACCATATATTTT
d_call: TRBD1; v_call: TRBV11-2; clone_size: .; j_call: TRBJ1-5; cdr3_aa: CALQGQKYSNQPQHF; cdr3_nt: TGTGCCCTCCAGGGACAGAAATATAGCAATCAGCCCCAGCATTTT
d_call: .; v_call: TRBV7-3; clone_size: .; j_call: TRBJ2-1; cdr3_aa: CASSLRTEAEQFF; cdr3_nt: TGTGCCAGCAGCTTACGGACAGAGGCTGAGCAGTTCTTC
d_call: TRBD1; v_call: TRBV10-3; clone_size: .; j_call: TRBJ1-5; cdr3_aa: CAISENRGGQPQHF; cdr3_nt: TGTGCCATCAGTGAGAACAGGGGAGGTCAGCCCCAGCATTTT
d_call: .; v_call: TRBV27; clone_size: few; j_call: TRBJ1-6; cdr3_aa: CASSSGFTNSPLHF; cdr3_nt: TGTGCCAGCAGCTCGGGGTTCACGAATTCACCCCTCCACTTT
d_call: TRBD2; v_call: TRBV19; clone_size: once; j_call: TRBJ2-1; cdr3_aa: CASSITSGGSYNEQFF; cdr3_nt: TGTGCCAGTAGTATAACCAGCGGGGGATCCTACAATGAGCAGTTCTTC
d_call: .; v_call: TRBV18; clone_size: .; j_call: TRBJ1-1; cdr3_aa: CASSPGEWTEAFF; cdr3_nt: TGTGCCAGCTCACCGGGCGAGTGGACTGAAGCTTTCTTT
d_call: .; v_call: TRBV19; clone_size: once; j_call: TRBJ2-7; cdr3_aa: CASSLADKSYEQYF; cdr3_nt: TGTGCCAGTAGTTTGGCAGACAAAAGCTACGAGCAGTACTTC
d_call: .; v_call: TRBV20-1; clone_size: .; j_call: TRBJ2-2; cdr3_aa: CSASRHDLNTGELFF; cdr3_nt: TGCAGTGCTAGTAGGCATGACTTAAACACCGGGGAGCTGTTTTTT